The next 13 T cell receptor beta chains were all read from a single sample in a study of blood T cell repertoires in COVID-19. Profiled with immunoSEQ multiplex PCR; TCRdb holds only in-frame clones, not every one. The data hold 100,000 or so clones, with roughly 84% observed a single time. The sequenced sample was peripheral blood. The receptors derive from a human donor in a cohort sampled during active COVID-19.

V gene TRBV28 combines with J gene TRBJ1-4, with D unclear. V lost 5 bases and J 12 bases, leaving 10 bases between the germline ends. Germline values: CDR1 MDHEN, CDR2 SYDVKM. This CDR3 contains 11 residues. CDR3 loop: CASSSPRELFF. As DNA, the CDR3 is TGTGCCAGCAGTAGCCCCCGGGAACTGTTTTTT.

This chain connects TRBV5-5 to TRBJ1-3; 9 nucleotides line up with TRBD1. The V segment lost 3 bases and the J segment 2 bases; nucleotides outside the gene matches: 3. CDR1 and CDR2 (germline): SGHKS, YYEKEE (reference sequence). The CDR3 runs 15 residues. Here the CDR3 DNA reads TGTGCCAGCAGCTCACAGGGGGCGACTGGAAACACCATATATTTT. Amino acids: CASSSQGATGNTIYF.

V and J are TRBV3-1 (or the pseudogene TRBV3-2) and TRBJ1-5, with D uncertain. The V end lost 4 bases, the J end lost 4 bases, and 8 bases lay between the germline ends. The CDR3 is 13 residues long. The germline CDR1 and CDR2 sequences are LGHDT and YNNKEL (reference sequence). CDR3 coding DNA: TGTGCCAGCAGCCGAGACCCAAATCAGCCCCAGCATTTT. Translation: CASSRDPNQPQHF.

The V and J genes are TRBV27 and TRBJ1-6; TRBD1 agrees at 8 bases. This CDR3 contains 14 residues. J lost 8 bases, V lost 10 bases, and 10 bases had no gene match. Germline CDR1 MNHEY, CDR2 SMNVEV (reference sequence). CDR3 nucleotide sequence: TGTGCCACTCGCCAGGGGGCCGGGGATTCACCCCTCCACTTT. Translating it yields CATRQGAGDSPLHF.

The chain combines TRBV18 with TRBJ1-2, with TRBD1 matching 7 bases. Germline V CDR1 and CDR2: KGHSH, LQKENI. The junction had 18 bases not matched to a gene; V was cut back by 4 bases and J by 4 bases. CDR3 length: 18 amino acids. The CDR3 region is CASSRTGTASGGSYGYTF. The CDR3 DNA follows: TGTGCCAGCTCACGTACCGGGACAGCCTCCGGCGGATCCTATGGCTACACCTTC.

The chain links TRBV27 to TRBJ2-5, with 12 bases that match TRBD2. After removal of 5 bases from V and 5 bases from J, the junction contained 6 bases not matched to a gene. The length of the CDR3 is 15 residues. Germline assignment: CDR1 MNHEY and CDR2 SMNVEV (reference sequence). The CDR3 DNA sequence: TGTGCCAGCAGTACCCTAGCGGGGGGGCTTGAGACCCAGTACTTC. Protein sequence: CASSTLAGGLETQYF.

The CDR3: CASSLGQRSYEQYF. Here the CDR3 DNA reads TGTGCCAGCTCACTGGGACAGCGATCCTACGAGCAGTACTTC. The rearrangement links TRBV18 to TRBJ2-7; the match to TRBD1 covers 7 bases. The length of the CDR3 is 14 residues. Germline lookup yields CDR1 KGHSH and CDR2 LQKENI. With V trimmed by 4 bases and J by 1 base, 4 bases remained unmatched.

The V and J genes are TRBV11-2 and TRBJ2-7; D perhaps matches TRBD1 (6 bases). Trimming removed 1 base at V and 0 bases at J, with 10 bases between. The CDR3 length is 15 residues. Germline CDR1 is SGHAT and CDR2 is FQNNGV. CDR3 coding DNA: TGTGCCAGCAGCTTAGGACAGGTTAGCTCCTACGAGCAGTACTTC. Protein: CASSLGQVSSYEQYF.

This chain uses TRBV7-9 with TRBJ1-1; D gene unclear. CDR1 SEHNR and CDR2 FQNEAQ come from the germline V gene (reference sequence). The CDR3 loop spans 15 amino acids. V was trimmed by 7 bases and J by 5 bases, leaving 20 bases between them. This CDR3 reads CASTLSEAKGTEAFF. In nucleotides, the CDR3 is TGTGCCAGCACCCTTAGCGAGGCAAAGGGAACTGAAGCTTTCTTT.

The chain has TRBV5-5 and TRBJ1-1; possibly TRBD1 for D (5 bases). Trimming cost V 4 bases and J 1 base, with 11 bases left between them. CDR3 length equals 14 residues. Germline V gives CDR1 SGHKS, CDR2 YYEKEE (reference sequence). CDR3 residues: CASSGDLWNTEAFF. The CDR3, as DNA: TGTGCCAGCAGCGGGGACTTATGGAACACTGAAGCTTTCTTT.

CDR3 sequence: CASSPETGGTSNGYTF. In DNA form, the CDR3 reads TGTGCCAGCTCACCCGAAACGGGGGGCACTTCTAATGGCTACACCTTC. The chain uses TRBV18 and TRBJ1-2; tentative D call: TRBD1 (6 bases). The CDR3 contains 16 residues. Trimming took off 3 bases at V and 6 bases at J, with 20 bases between the two ends. The germline CDR1 and CDR2 sequences are KGHSH and LQKENI.

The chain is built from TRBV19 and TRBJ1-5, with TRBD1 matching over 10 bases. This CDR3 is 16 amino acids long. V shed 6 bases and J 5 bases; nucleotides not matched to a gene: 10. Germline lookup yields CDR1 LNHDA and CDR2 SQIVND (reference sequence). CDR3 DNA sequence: TGTGCCAGTAGGTTCCTGGACAGGGGGTTTCATCAGCCCCAGCATTTT. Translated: CASRFLDRGFHQPQHF. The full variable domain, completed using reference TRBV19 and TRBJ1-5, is DGGITQSPKYLFRKEGQNVTLSCEQNLNHDAMYWYRQDPGQGLRLIYYSQIVNDFQKGDIAEGYSVSREKKESFPLTVTSAQKNPTAFYLCASRFLDRGFHQPQHFGDGTRLSIL.

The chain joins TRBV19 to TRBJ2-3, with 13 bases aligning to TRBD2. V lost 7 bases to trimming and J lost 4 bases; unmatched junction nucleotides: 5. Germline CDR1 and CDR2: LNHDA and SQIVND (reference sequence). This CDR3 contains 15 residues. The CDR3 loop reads CASTGLAGYSDTQYF. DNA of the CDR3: TGTGCCAGTACGGGACTAGCGGGGTACTCAGATACGCAGTATTTT.